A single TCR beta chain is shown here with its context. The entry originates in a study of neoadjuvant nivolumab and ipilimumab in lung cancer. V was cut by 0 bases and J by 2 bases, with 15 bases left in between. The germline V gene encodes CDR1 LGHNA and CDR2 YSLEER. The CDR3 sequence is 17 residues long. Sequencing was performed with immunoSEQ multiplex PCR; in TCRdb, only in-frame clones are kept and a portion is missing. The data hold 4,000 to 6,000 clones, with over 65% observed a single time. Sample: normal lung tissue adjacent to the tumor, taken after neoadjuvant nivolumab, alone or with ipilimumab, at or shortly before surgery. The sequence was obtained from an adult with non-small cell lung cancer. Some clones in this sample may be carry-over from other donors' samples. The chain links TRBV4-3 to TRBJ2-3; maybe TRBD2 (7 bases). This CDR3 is CASSQDWAGASTDTQYF. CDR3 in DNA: TGCGCCAGCAGCCAAGATTGGGCGGGGGCTTCCACAGATACGCAGTATTTT.